The 30 T cell receptor beta chains reported below all come from one sample, sequenced in a study of identical twins. TCRdb recomputed calls from the 5' RACE reads with MiXCR, one row per CDR3 protein. Among hundreds of thousands of distinct CDR3 sequences, 18% were seen once, and the ten largest hold around 13%. In addition, the sample was reused for a study of T cells expressing NK-cell markers.

Source material: PBMCs. These receptors were obtained from a woman aged 18 to 35 in good health.

This clonotype showed up just a few times. V is TRBV5-1 and J is TRBJ1-1; maybe TRBD1 (6 bases). The CDR3 length is 12 residues. In germline, CDR1 is SGHRS, CDR2 YFSETQ. Trimming removed 0 bases at V and 9 bases at J, with 9 bases between. The DNA for the CDR3 is TGCGCCAGCAGCTTGGTAACAGGGCAAGCTTTCTTT. Protein sequence: CASSLVTGQAFF.

This chain connects TRBV10-3 to TRBJ2-1, with TRBD1 matching 10 bases. The CDR3 contains 13 residues. The V gene's germline CDR1 is ENHRY and CDR2 SYGVKD. V gave up 10 bases and J gave up 8 bases; unmatched junction bases: 8. The CDR3 sequence is CATGQGTRYEQFF. The CDR3 region has the DNA TGTGCCACGGGACAGGGGACCCGATATGAGCAGTTCTTC.

The chain links TRBV27 to TRBJ1-2; no definite D call. Between the trimmed V and J ends, which lost 5 bases and 0 bases, there was a span of 16 bases. This CDR3 is built from 16 residues. Germline V gene lookup returns CDR1 MNHEY and CDR2 SMNVEV (reference sequence). The CDR3, as DNA: TGTGCCAGCAGTGATCTCGGACGGAACCCTAACTATGGCTACACCTTC. Translating gives CASSDLGRNPNYGYTF.

The CDR3 loop reads CSARMGPTPLHF. The DNA of the CDR3 is TGCAGTGCTAGGATGGGACCGACACCCCTCCACTTT. The V call is TRBV20-1, the J call TRBJ1-6, with D tentatively TRBD1 (5 bases). Germline CDR1 is DFQATT and CDR2 is SNEGSKA (reference sequence). This CDR3 has 12 residues. V lost 3 bases and J lost 11, with 11 bases in between.

The chain employs TRBV7-2 and TRBJ2-3; TRBD2 agrees at 12 bases. CDR3 length equals 16 residues. V was pared by 7 bases and J by 4 bases, with 9 bases of the junction left unmatched. Germline CDR1 and CDR2: SGHTA and FQGNSA. In nucleotides, the CDR3 is TGTGCCAGCACCCTCCGACTAGCGGGGGCCGCAGATACGCAGTATTTT. It translates to CASTLRLAGAADTQYF.

This sequence joins TRBV6-2 or TRBV6-3 and TRBJ2-7; maybe TRBD1 (5 bases). CDR1 is MNHEY, CDR2 SVGEGT, per germline. The CDR3 contains 12 residues. Trimming took 5 bases from V and 9 from J, leaving 14 bases between them. CDR3 DNA: TGTGCCAGCAGTAGGGGTGACATCGCGCAGTACTTC. Its translation is CASSRGDIAQYF.

The V gene is TRBV29-1, the J gene TRBJ2-5, with no clear D. V was trimmed by 2 bases and J by 1 base, leaving 8 bases between them. The length of the CDR3 is 13 residues. Germline V gene sequence: CDR1 SQVTM, CDR2 ANQGSEA. DNA of the CDR3: TGCAGCGTTGAACGGGCTTCCCAAGAGACCCAGTACTTC. As protein: CSVERASQETQYF.

The genes are TRBV25-1 and TRBJ2-1; TRBD2 matches 11 bases. CDR1 is MGHDK and CDR2 is SYGVNS in the germline V gene. Trimming cost V 5 bases and J 6 bases; bases outside gene matches: 3. There are 14 residues in the CDR3. The CDR3 reads CASSIAGGINEQFF. For the CDR3, the DNA is TGTGCCAGCAGTATAGCGGGAGGGATCAATGAGCAGTTCTTC.

This clonotype was seen many times. The chain couples TRBV7-8 to TRBJ2-7; 10 bases line up with TRBD2. Losses at the gene ends were 5 bases for V and 0 bases for J; bases not matched to a gene: 7. Looked up from germline, CDR1 is SGHVS and CDR2 is FQNEAQ. The CDR3 is 16 amino acids. This CDR3 reads CASSAFPSGSSYEQYF. The DNA for the CDR3 is TGTGCCAGCAGCGCTTTCCCTAGCGGGAGCTCCTACGAGCAGTACTTC.

The rearrangement links TRBV20-1 to TRBJ2-5; no clear D. The V end lost 1 base, the J end lost 7 bases, and 16 bases lay between the germline ends. CDR1 is DFQATT and CDR2 is SNEGSKA in the germline V gene (reference sequence). The CDR3 runs 14 residues. CDR3 loop: CSARARRSFGTQYF. As DNA, the CDR3 is TGCAGTGCTAGAGCGAGGCGGTCTTTCGGGACCCAGTACTTC.

The table lists this clonotype with a few counts. The rearrangement links TRBV20-1 to TRBJ2-1, with a tentative D call TRBD2 (5 bases). CDR3 length: 13 residues. V dropped 1 base and J dropped 9 bases, with 13 bases sitting between them. CDR1 is DFQATT, CDR2 SNEGSKA, per germline (reference sequence). The CDR3 DNA sequence: TGCAGTGCTAGAGGAAGAGGGTTCGGTGAGCAGTTCTTC. This codes for CSARGRGFGEQFF.

CDR3 protein: CSARASGTSYEQYF. In DNA form, the CDR3 reads TGCAGTGCTAGAGCTAGCGGGACTTCCTACGAGCAGTACTTC. The J gene is TRBJ2-7, the V gene TRBV20-1; 9 bases are a match to TRBD2. This CDR3 region has 14 residues. Germline trimming cut 1 base from V and 1 base from J; bases unmatched to any gene: 2. Germline-derived CDR1 and CDR2 are DFQATT and SNEGSKA (reference sequence).

The genes are TRBV9 and TRBJ1-1, with 9 bases that match TRBD1. V gave up 4 bases and J gave up 5 bases; unmatched junction bases: 9. CDR3 size: 15 residues. The V gene's germline CDR1 is SGDLS and CDR2 YYNGEE. DNA for the CDR3: TGTGCCAGCAGCCCTCCAGGGACAGGGTGGACTGAAGCTTTCTTT. Translating gives CASSPPGTGWTEAFF. The full variable domain, its missing parts supplied by reference TRBV9 and TRBJ1-1, is DSGVTQTPKHLITATGQRVTLRCSPRSGDLSVYWYQQSLDQGLQFLIQYYNGEERAKGNILERFSAQQFPDLHSELNLSSLELGDSALYFCASSPPGTGWTEAFFGQGTRLTVV.

This clonotype appeared many times. The chain links TRBV5-1 to TRBJ1-4; possible D gene TRBD1, 6 bases. This CDR3 contains 14 residues. Trimming left V 1 base short and J 7 bases short, with 11 bases between. The V gene's germline CDR1 is SGHRS and CDR2 YFSETQ. The CDR3 protein is CASSLRGGGEKLFF. The CDR3 DNA reads TGCGCCAGCAGCTTGAGGGGGGGCGGTGAAAAACTGTTTTTT.

This clonotype showed up just a few times. This chain joins TRBV5-1 and TRBJ2-1, with D perhaps TRBD2 (6 bases). The ends were cut back, 3 bases at V and 5 bases at J, with 18 bases in the middle. CDR1 is SGHRS, CDR2 YFSETQ, per germline. The CDR3 is 16 residues long. CDR3 coding DNA: TGCGCCAGCAGCTCGAGTGTGGGGACTGTAAACAATGAGCAGTTCTTC. Translating it yields CASSSSVGTVNNEQFF.

The chain has TRBV29-1 and TRBJ2-1; 10 bases are shared with TRBD2. The germline V gene has CDR1 SQVTM and CDR2 ANQGSEA. The V gene end was trimmed by 6 bases and the J gene end by 12 bases; junction bases not matched to a gene: 2. The CDR3 has 10 amino acids. The CDR3 bases are TGCAGCGTAGTAGCGGGAGGGCAGTTCTTC. It yields the protein CSVVAGGQFF.

J is TRBJ2-7 and V is TRBV29-1; no clear D gene. V was trimmed by 7 bases and J by 3 bases, leaving 10 bases between them. CDR1 and CDR2 (germline): SQVTM, ANQGSEA. The CDR3 length is 11 residues. CDR3 residues: CSAWFDYEQYF. The CDR3 coding sequence is TGCAGCGCGTGGTTCGACTACGAGCAGTACTTC.

The chain combines TRBV7-6 with TRBJ2-3, with D possibly TRBD2 on 5 matching bases. Germline V gene data show CDR1 as SGHVS and CDR2 as FNYEAQ. The CDR3 sequence is 14 residues long. V gave up 0 bases and J gave up 5 bases, with 9 bases separating them. The CDR3 nucleotides read TGTGCCAGCAGCTTAGCGGGAGCGGTAGATACGCAGTATTTT. Protein: CASSLAGAVDTQYF.

The V call is TRBV5-6, the J call TRBJ2-7; 8 nucleotides agree with TRBD2. With 3 bases clipped from V and 5 bases from J, the junction kept 7 bases outside the gene matches. Per germline, CDR1 SGHDT and CDR2 YYEEEE. The CDR3 spans 14 residues. CDR3 in amino acids: CASSSLAGIHEQYF. In DNA form, the CDR3 reads TGTGCCAGCAGCTCCTTAGCGGGAATCCACGAGCAGTACTTC.

This chain joins TRBV18 and TRBJ2-7, with 7 bases matching TRBD2. V trimming: 6 bases; J trimming: 6 bases; junction bases outside the gene matches: 11. The CDR3 covers 14 residues. Germline loops: CDR1 KGHSH, CDR2 LQKENI. CDR3 DNA: TGTGCCAGCTCCAATAGCGGGCTCAGCTCCGAGCAGTACTTC. Translating gives CASSNSGLSSEQYF.

The chain combines TRBV5-1 with TRBJ2-7; 9 nucleotides match TRBD2. Per the germline V gene, CDR1 is SGHRS and CDR2 is YFSETQ. The CDR3 covers 16 residues. Unmatched junction bases numbered 6, after V lost 0 bases and J lost 2 bases. The CDR3 DNA reads TGCGCCAGCAGCTTGGGGCCGACTAGCGGTGCCTACGAGCAGTACTTC. This sequence encodes CASSLGPTSGAYEQYF.

V gene TRBV5-5 combines with J gene TRBJ2-1; no clear D. Germline V gene data show CDR1 as SGHKS and CDR2 as YYEKEE (reference sequence). This CDR3 is 15 amino acids long. Trimming shortened V by 1 base and J by 2 bases, and 10 bases separated the two germline ends. CDR3 bases: TGTGCCAGCAGCTTGACACGGAATACCTACAATGAGCAGTTCTTC. Its protein is CASSLTRNTYNEQFF. Filled out from reference TRBV5-5 and TRBJ2-1, the complete variable domain reads DAGVTQSPTHLIKTRGQQVTLRCSPISGHKSVSWYQQVLGQGPQFIFQYYEKEERGRGNFPDRFSARQFPNYSSELNVNALLLGDSALYLCASSLTRNTYNEQFFGPGTRLTVL.

V usage is TRBV7-2 and J usage is TRBJ2-7; TRBD2 agrees at 10 bases. This CDR3 is 16 amino acids long. The junction had 6 bases not matched to a gene; V was cut back by 1 base and J by 3 bases. Germline lookup yields CDR1 SGHTA and CDR2 FQGNSA. CDR3 in amino acids: CASSLEAGGPLYEQYF. The CDR3 DNA sequence: TGTGCCAGCAGCTTAGAAGCGGGAGGGCCCCTCTACGAGCAGTACTTC.

This rearrangement joins TRBV5-5 to TRBJ1-6; 10 bases match TRBD1. V lost 4 bases, J lost 9 bases, and 10 bases stayed unmatched. The CDR3 has 16 residues. Looked up from germline, CDR1 is SGHKS and CDR2 is YYEKEE (reference sequence). CDR3 DNA: TGTGCCAGCAGCCGCGGGACAGGGGAGGGGGTTTCACCCCTCCACTTT. It encodes CASSRGTGEGVSPLHF.

The chain carries TRBV20-1 and TRBJ1-2, with 8 positions matching TRBD1. Germline CDR1 is DFQATT and CDR2 is SNEGSKA (reference sequence). This CDR3 is built from 12 residues. V gave up 3 bases and J gave up 6 bases; unmatched junction bases: 3. The CDR3 DNA follows: TGCAGTGCTAGCAGGGGGCTCGATGGCTACACCTTC. Amino acids: CSASRGLDGYTF.

This clonotype was counted only a few times. V is TRBV20-1 and J is TRBJ2-5, with D uncertain. Germline lookup yields CDR1 DFQATT and CDR2 SNEGSKA (reference sequence). This CDR3 is built from 12 residues. The V gene lost 5 bases and the J gene lost 3 bases, with 10 bases spanning the gap. This chain's CDR3 is CSAARIEETQYF. DNA of the CDR3: TGCAGTGCTGCCAGGATTGAAGAGACCCAGTACTTC.

This clonotype showed up just a few times. In DNA, the CDR3 is TGTGCCAGCAGCACAGAAACCTACGAGCAGTACTTC. Translating gives CASSTETYEQYF. This chain connects TRBV2 to TRBJ2-7; D is ambiguous. Trimming cost V 6 bases and J 2 bases, with 8 bases left between them. The CDR3 is 12 amino acids. From germline, CDR1 is SNHLY and CDR2 FYNNEI.

The chain carries TRBV20-1 and TRBJ2-1, with a weak D call TRBD1 (5 bases). Trimming took off 0 bases at V and 8 bases at J, with 17 bases between the two ends. CDR1 and CDR2 from the germline V gene are DFQATT and SNEGSKA (reference sequence). The CDR3 runs 15 residues. CDR3 sequence: CSARDQGKLQHEQFF. CDR3 bases: TGCAGTGCTAGAGATCAGGGAAAACTGCAGCATGAGCAGTTCTTC.

The CDR3: CSAEPGQTYEQYF. The CDR3 nucleotides read TGCAGTGCAGAACCGGGACAGACCTACGAGCAGTACTTC. V usage is TRBV20-1 and J usage is TRBJ2-7, with 7 bases matching TRBD1. The CDR3 runs to 13 residues. The trim removed 6 bases at V and 2 bases at J, leaving 7 bases unmatched. Germline CDR1 reads DFQATT; CDR2 reads SNEGSKA (reference sequence).

This clonotype was counted between two and nine times. The genes are TRBV11-2 and TRBJ2-7; tentatively, D is TRBD1 or TRBD2 (6 bases each). V lost 4 bases to trimming and J lost 7 bases, with 17 bases between them. The CDR3 sequence is 14 residues long. Germline CDR1 and CDR2: SGHAT and FQNNGV. CDR3 nucleotide sequence: TGTGCCAGCAGCTCCCAGGGGTCGGGGGATGAGCAGTACTTC. Translation gives CASSSQGSGDEQYF.